These T cell receptor beta chains were read from a single sample in a study of blood T cell repertoires in COVID-19. Clones were sequenced by immunoSEQ multiplex PCR, and TCRdb holds only the in-frame ones, with some missing. The table shows around 60,000 clones, with approximately 86% occurring only once. The sample comprised peripheral blood. The receptor set was obtained from a man in his fifties or sixties with active COVID-19. The CDR3 runs from the conserved cysteine through the conserved F or W. The D gene is left open where the match is weak. Clone size is stated in some rows and not others, as once, few, many or a class when expanded.

V	D	size	J	CDR3
TRBV25-1	-	-	TRBJ1-1	CASSDGGGTEAFF
TRBV11-2	TRBD2	-	TRBJ2-3	CASSLGTSGRLLTDTQYF
TRBV19	-	-	TRBJ1-1	CASSVRVTEAFF
TRBV5-1	TRBD2	-	TRBJ2-5	CASSPESGRGETQYF
TRBV5-5	-	-	TRBJ1-6	CASSLGQYSPLHF
TRBV14	-	-	TRBJ2-1	CASSLRGSYNEQFF
TRBV3-1/TRBV3-2	-	-	TRBJ1-1	CASSQREGNTEAFF
TRBV7-7	-	-	TRBJ1-4	CASSRGTTTNEKLFF
TRBV3-1/TRBV3-2	TRBD1	-	TRBJ2-7	CASSPYRGGEQYF
TRBV5-4	TRBD2	-	TRBJ2-3	CASSVVKRGPIHTQYF
TRBV3-1/TRBV3-2	TRBD1	few	TRBJ1-5	CASSPQGDQPQHF
TRBV25-1	-	-	TRBJ1-1	CASSELRGGNTEAFF
TRBV11-2	TRBD2	-	TRBJ2-7	CASSPTSGGGYEQYF
TRBV6-5	TRBD1	-	TRBJ2-7	CASSYGQGSYEQYF
TRBV7-2	-	once	TRBJ2-3	CASSSSTDTQYF
TRBV7-2	-	-	TRBJ2-7	CASSPWVGGQEQYF
TRBV11-2	-	-	TRBJ1-1	CASSLERRLEAFF
TRBV6-5	-	-	TRBJ2-7	CASSSRGFSYEQYF
TRBV7-3	-	-	TRBJ1-1	CASLTTGTNTEAFF
TRBV10-3	-	-	TRBJ1-1	CSCGDLGTEAFF